These 2 T cell receptor beta chains came from one sample sequenced in a study of cytomegalovirus exposure and HLA in healthy donors. A multiplex PCR was run with 60 Vbeta primers and 13 Jbeta primers. TCRdb's copy holds only in-frame clones and misses some; the assay was immunoSEQ multiplex PCR. The sample records approximately 170,000 clones, approximately 81% being singletons. Material: PBMCs. These receptors originate from a male donor in good health and CMV-seronegative.

This chain links TRBV5-1 with TRBJ2-5; D is unclear. V was shortened by 0 bases and J by 4 bases, with 13 bases between the two germline ends. This CDR3 has 15 residues. CDR1 and CDR2 (germline): SGHRS, YFSETQ. Here the CDR3 DNA reads TGCGCCAGCAGCTTGGTGGGCAGCTCTCCAGAGACCCAGTACTTC. Translation gives CASSLVGSSPETQYF.

This clone was seen more than once but under ten times. The chain employs TRBV4-3 and TRBJ2-1; D may be TRBD1 (6 bases). The germline V gene has CDR1 LGHNA and CDR2 YSLEER. The V and J ends lost 0 bases and 4 bases respectively, with 16 bases between them. This CDR3 is built from 17 residues. The CDR3, as DNA: TGCGCCAGCAGCCAAGATTTGGGGACAAGAGCGTACAATGAGCAGTTCTTC. It specifies CASSQDLGTRAYNEQFF.